This entry describes one T cell receptor (beta chain). TCRdb's copy holds only in-frame clones and misses some; the assay was immunoSEQ multiplex PCR. In the table there are 2 million to 2.5 million clones, more than 85% of which are singletons. Naive CD8 populations comprised CD45RO-negative cells positively selected for CCR7, excluding terminally differentiated effector memory CD45RA+ cells. Unmatched junction bases numbered 6, after V lost 5 bases and J lost 5 bases. CDR3 size: 15 residues. In germline, CDR1 is MNHEY, CDR2 SVGAGI. This sample was taken from a study of shared clonotypes between healthy human individuals.

The sequenced material came from naive CD8+ T cells from PBMCs. This chain joins TRBV6-5 and TRBJ2-2; the match to TRBD2 covers 9 bases. The TCR originated in a man younger than 30 in good health. Some clones in this sample may be carry-over from other donors' samples. The CDR3 here is CASSIAGVPTGELFF. The CDR3 coding sequence is TGTGCCAGCAGTATAGCGGGAGTCCCGACCGGGGAGCTGTTTTTT.